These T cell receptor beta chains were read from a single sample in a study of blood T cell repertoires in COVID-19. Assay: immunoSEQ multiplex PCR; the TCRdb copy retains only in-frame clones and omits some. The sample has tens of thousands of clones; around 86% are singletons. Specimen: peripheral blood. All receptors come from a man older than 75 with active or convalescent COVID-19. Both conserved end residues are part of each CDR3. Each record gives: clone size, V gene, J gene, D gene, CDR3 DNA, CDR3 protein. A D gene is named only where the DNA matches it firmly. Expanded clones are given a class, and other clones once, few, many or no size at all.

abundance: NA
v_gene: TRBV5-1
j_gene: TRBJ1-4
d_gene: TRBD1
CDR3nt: TGCGCCAGCAGCCGCGTGGGAATGGGACAGCTTAATGAAAAACTGTTTTTT
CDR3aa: CASSRVGMGQLNEKLFF

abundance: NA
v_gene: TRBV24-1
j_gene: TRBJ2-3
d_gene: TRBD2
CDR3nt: TGTGCCTCATCCCGGGGGGTTCTAAGCACAGATACGCAGTATTTT
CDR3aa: CASSRGVLSTDTQYF

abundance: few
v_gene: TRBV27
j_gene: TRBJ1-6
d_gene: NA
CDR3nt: TGTGCCAGCAGTTTATACGACTTTAATAATTCACCCCTCCACTTT
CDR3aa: CASSLYDFNNSPLHF

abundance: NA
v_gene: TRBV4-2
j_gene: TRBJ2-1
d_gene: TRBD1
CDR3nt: TGTGCCAGCAGCCAAGGAGTCGTTAACAGGGGTACCTACAATGAGCAGTTCTTC
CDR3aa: CASSQGVVNRGTYNEQFF

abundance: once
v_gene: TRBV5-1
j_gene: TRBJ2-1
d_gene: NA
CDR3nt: TGCGCCAGCAGCCCCACAACAGGGTCATATGTAAATGAGCAGTTCTTC
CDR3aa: CASSPTTGSYVNEQFF

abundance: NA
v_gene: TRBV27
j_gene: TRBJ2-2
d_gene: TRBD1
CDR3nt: TGTGCCAGCAGTTTCGACAGGGCGTCCGGGGAGCTGTTTTTT
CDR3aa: CASSFDRASGELFF

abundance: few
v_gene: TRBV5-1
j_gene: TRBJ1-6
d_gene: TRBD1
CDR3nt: TGCGCCAGCAGCTCCCGGGGCGGGACAGGGGGTCTCCCCCTCCACTTT
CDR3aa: CASSSRGGTGGLPLHF

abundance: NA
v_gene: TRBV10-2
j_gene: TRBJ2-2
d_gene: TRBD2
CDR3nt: TGCGCCAGCAGGACTAGCGGCAACACCGGGGAGCTGTTTTTT
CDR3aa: CASRTSGNTGELFF

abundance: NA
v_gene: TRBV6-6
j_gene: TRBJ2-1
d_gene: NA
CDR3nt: TGTGCCAGCCTGAGGGATGGCCCGGGGAATGAGCAGTTCTTC
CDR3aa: CASLRDGPGNEQFF

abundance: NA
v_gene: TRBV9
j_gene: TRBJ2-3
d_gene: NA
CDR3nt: TGTGCCAGCAGCGTATCCCCGGACTTCACAGATACGCAGTATTTT
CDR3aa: CASSVSPDFTDTQYF

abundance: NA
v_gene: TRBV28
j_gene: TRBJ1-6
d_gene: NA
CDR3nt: TGTGCCAGCACCTATTCGCGGGGGCCCCTCCACTTT
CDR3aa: CASTYSRGPLHF

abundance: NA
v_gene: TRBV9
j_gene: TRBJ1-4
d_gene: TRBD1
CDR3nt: TGTGCCAGCAGCCCGGACAGGGCTGGGGAAAAACTGTTTTTT
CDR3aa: CASSPDRAGEKLFF

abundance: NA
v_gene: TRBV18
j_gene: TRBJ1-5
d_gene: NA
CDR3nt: TGTGCCAGCTCACCCGGGACATCAGGAAGAGATCAGCCCCAGCATTTT
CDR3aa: CASSPGTSGRDQPQHF

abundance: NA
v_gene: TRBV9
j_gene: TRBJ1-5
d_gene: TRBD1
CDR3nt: TGTGCCAGCAGCGTAGGTGCGGGACAGGGAAATCAGCCCCAGCATTTT
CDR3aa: CASSVGAGQGNQPQHF

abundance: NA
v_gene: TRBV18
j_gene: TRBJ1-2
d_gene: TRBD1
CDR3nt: TGTGCCAGCTCACGGGGGACAGTTGATAATGGCTACACCTTC
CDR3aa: CASSRGTVDNGYTF

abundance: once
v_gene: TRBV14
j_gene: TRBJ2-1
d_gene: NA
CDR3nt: TGTGCCAGCAGCCAAGGCGGCGGGGCCTCCTACAATGAGCAGTTCTTC
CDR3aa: CASSQGGGASYNEQFF

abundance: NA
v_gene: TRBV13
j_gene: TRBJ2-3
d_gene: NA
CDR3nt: TGTGCCAGCAGCTCCGACAGAATCACAGATACGCAGTATTTT
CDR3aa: CASSSDRITDTQYF

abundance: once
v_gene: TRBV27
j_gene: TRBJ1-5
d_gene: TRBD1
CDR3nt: TGTGCCAGCAGTTTATCAAGCCAGGGGGCCTTGAAGCCCCAGCATTTT
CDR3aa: CASSLSSQGALKPQHF

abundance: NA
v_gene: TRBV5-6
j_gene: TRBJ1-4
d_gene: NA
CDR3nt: TGTGCCACCTCGACTTGGGGCGCTTCGGGGGGGCCGGGTAATGAAAAACTGTTTTTT
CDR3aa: CATSTWGASGGPGNEKLFF

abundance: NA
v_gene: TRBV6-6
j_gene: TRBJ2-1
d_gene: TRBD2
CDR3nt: TGTGCCAGCAGTTATCGTAGCGGGAGGGTCAATGAGCAGTTCTTC
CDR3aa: CASSYRSGRVNEQFF

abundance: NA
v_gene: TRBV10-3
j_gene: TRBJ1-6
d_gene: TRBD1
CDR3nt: TGTGCCATCAGGAGGGACAGGGGGAACAATTCACCCCTCCACTTT
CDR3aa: CAIRRDRGNNSPLHF

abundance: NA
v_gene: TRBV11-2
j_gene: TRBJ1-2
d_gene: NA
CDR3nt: TGTGCCAGCAGCTCCCGGGGGGGCTCGGGTGGCTACACCTTC
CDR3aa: CASSSRGGSGGYTF

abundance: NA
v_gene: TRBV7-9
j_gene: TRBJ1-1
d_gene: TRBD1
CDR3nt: TGTGCCAGCAGCTTAGCGCCGACAGGGTGGGAAGCTTTCTTT
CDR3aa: CASSLAPTGWEAFF

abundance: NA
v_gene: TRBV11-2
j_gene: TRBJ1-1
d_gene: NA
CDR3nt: TGTGCCAGCAGCTTAGGCGACAGCCCTGAAGCTTTCTTT
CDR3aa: CASSLGDSPEAFF

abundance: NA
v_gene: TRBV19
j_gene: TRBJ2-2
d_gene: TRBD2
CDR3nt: TGTGCCAGTAGTATTATTGCGGGGGACACCGGGGAGCTGTTTTTT
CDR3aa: CASSIIAGDTGELFF

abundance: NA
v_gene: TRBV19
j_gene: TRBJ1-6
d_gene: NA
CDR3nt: TGTGCCAGTAGTATGAGGGGAGGGAATCGAAGGTTGTCACCCCTCCACTTT
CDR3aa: CASSMRGGNRRLSPLHF

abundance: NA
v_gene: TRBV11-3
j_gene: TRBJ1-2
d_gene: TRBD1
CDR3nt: TGTGCCAGCAGCCTTCTCCCCCCGGGACAGGGTACCGGGGGCTACACCTTC
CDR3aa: CASSLLPPGQGTGGYTF

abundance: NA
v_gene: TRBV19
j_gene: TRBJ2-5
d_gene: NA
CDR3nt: TGTGCCAGTAGTATAATCTCCGGGGTTCTTGAGACCCAGTACTTC
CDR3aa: CASSIISGVLETQYF

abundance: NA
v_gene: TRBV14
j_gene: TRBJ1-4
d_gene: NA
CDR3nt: TGTGCCAGCAGCTCGAGACGGGCAACTAATGAAAAACTGTTTTTT
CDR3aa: CASSSRRATNEKLFF

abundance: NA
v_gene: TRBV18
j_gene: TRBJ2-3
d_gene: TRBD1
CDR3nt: TGTGCCAGCTCACCACCAGGGGGCGCAGGCACAGATACGCAGTATTTT
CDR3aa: CASSPPGGAGTDTQYF

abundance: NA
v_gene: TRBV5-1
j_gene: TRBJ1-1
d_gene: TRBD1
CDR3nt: TGCGCCAGCAGCGGGACAGGGGGGAACACTGAAGCTTTCTTT
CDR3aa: CASSGTGGNTEAFF